A single sample is the source of the 13 T cell receptor beta chains below, sequenced in a study of blood T cell repertoires in COVID-19. Repertoires were generated with immunoSEQ multiplex PCR, while TCRdb's copy carries only in-frame clones and drops some. The sample lists approximately 170,000 clones, 84% seen once, with roughly 18% in the top ten. The sequencing input was peripheral blood. Receptors were obtained from a woman aged 80 or over with acute or convalescent COVID-19.

This sequence joins TRBV4-2 and TRBJ2-1, with 7 bases aligning to TRBD2. The V and J ends lost 2 bases and 0 bases, in that order; junction bases with no gene match: 4. Germline assignment: CDR1 LGHNA and CDR2 YNFKEQ. The CDR3 sequence is 16 residues long. The CDR3 protein is CASSQRGGHSYNEQFF. The CDR3 nucleotides read TGTGCCAGCAGCCAAAGGGGAGGGCACTCCTACAATGAGCAGTTCTTC.

The chain recombines TRBV12-3 or TRBV12-4 with TRBJ2-7; no firm D call. This CDR3 is 13 amino acids long. Trimming shortened V by 4 bases and J by 4 bases, and 11 bases separated the two germline ends. The CDR3 loop reads CASSYTGGYEQYF. CDR3 DNA: TGTGCCAGCAGTTATACTGGCGGTTACGAGCAGTACTTC.

The J gene is TRBJ2-1, the V gene TRBV5-5, with D unresolved. From germline, CDR1 is SGHKS and CDR2 YYEKEE (reference sequence). Trimming cost V 0 bases and J 9 bases, with 4 bases left between them. The CDR3 length is 11 residues. The CDR3 reads CASSLAREQFF. The DNA of the CDR3 is TGTGCCAGCAGCTTGGCGCGTGAGCAGTTCTTC.

The V call is TRBV4-3, the J call TRBJ2-5, with 13 bases that match TRBD2. V dropped 0 bases and J dropped 5; count of bases not matched to a gene: 6. Germline loops: CDR1 LGHNA, CDR2 YSLEER. The CDR3 spans 17 residues. The CDR3 loop reads CASSQDLPTSGGETQYF. The CDR3 DNA reads TGCGCCAGCAGCCAAGATCTTCCGACTAGCGGGGGGGAGACCCAGTACTTC.

This sequence joins TRBV5-4 and TRBJ2-1, with 14 bases lining up with TRBD2. In germline, CDR1 is SGHNT, CDR2 YYREEE (reference sequence). Unmatched junction bases numbered 11, after V lost 0 bases and J lost 6 bases. The CDR3 is 19 residues long. This CDR3 reads CASSLEGLAGGILSNEQFF. CDR3 DNA: TGTGCCAGCAGCTTGGAAGGACTAGCGGGGGGCATACTCAGCAATGAGCAGTTCTTC.

The chain joins TRBV9 to TRBJ2-5; 8 nucleotides align to TRBD2. The CDR3 is 14 residues long. Germline CDR1 SGDLS, CDR2 YYNGEE. V shed 3 bases and J 2 bases; nucleotides not matched to a gene: 3. This chain's CDR3 is CASSGTSGQETQYF. The CDR3 region has the DNA TGTGCCAGCAGCGGAACTAGCGGACAAGAGACCCAGTACTTC.

V gene TRBV5-1 combines with J gene TRBJ2-1; D perhaps matches TRBD2 (6 bases). Trimming cost V 2 bases and J 0 bases, with 12 bases left between them. This CDR3 spans 16 amino acids. CDR1 SGHRS and CDR2 YFSETQ come from the germline V gene. The CDR3 nucleotides read TGCGCCAGCAGCTTTACCGGGGGAAGCTCCTACAATGAGCAGTTCTTC. It translates to CASSFTGGSSYNEQFF.

The gene calls are TRBV5-8 and TRBJ1-1, with D perhaps matching TRBD1 (5 bases). Trimming stripped 5 bases from V and 11 bases from J, with 28 bases between. Germline V gene lookup returns CDR1 SGHTS and CDR2 YDEGEE. The CDR3 spans 16 residues. The CDR3 region has the DNA TGTGCCAGCAGGCACCTAACGGTCCGGACAAAGAGATCGGCTTTCTTT. Encoded protein: CASRHLTVRTKRSAFF.

The J gene is TRBJ1-2, the V gene TRBV7-9, with D possibly TRBD1 on 5 matching bases. The CDR3 is 15 residues long. Germline CDR1 and CDR2: SEHNR and FQNEAQ (reference sequence). Trimming stripped 3 bases from V and 0 bases from J, with 11 bases between. This CDR3 is CASSLLRGPNYGYTF. The CDR3 bases are TGTGCCAGCAGCTTGTTAAGGGGTCCTAACTATGGCTACACCTTC.

The chain has TRBV7-6 and TRBJ1-3, with 7 bases lining up with TRBD1. The CDR3 consists of 15 residues. Germline V gene data show CDR1 as SGHVS and CDR2 as FNYEAQ. J gave up 3 bases and V 5 bases, and 7 bases lay outside the gene matches. The DNA for the CDR3 is TGTGCCAGCAGCCCCGACAGGGTCTTTGGAAACACCATATATTTT. Translated, it gives CASSPDRVFGNTIYF.

J is TRBJ2-7 and V is TRBV10-1, with 9 bases matching TRBD2. V shed 6 bases, J shed 2 bases, and the junction held 14 bases outside the gene matches. CDR3 size: 17 residues. Germline CDR1 WNHNN, CDR2 SYGVQD (reference sequence). The CDR3 reads CASSPARGGNFAYEQYF. The CDR3 DNA reads TGCGCCAGCAGCCCCGCGCGGGGGGGGAATTTTGCCTACGAGCAGTACTTC.

This clone occurred once. This chain uses TRBV2 with TRBJ2-1; no clear D gene. V dropped 1 base and J dropped 8 bases, with 9 bases sitting between them. The CDR3 is 13 amino acids. Germline V gene sequence: CDR1 SNHLY, CDR2 FYNNEI. CDR3 in DNA: TGTGCCAGCAGTGAAGAAAACATCGATGAGCAGTTCTTC. Amino acids: CASSEENIDEQFF.

This clone was detected once. This chain joins TRBV6-6 and TRBJ1-6; unclear D gene. The V end was cut by 4 bases, the J end by 8 bases, with 9 bases between. The CDR3 is 13 amino acids. Germline lookup yields CDR1 MNHNY and CDR2 SVGAGI (reference sequence). The CDR3 nucleotides are TGTGCCAGCAGTTCCCCCCGGGATTCACCCCTCCACTTT. Its translation is CASSSPRDSPLHF.